The following is a TCR beta chain sequence with its context. TCRdb analysed the 5' RACE reads with MiXCR anew, one entry per CDR3 protein. The profile shows 55,000 to 70,000 distinct CDR3 sequences, 5.5% to 6.5% of them singletons. This record comes from a study of early T cells in non-severe SARS-CoV-2 infection. Deletions cut 6 bases from V and 5 bases from J, with 11 bases between. The V gene's germline CDR1 is SQVTM and CDR2 ANQGSEA. The CDR3 loop spans 11 amino acids. The sequence was obtained from an adult who was a healthcare worker with PCR-confirmed SARS-CoV-2 infection or an uninfected control (not recorded which). The chain has TRBV29-1 and TRBJ2-7; weak D call: TRBD2 (6 bases). Sequencing input: whole blood. The CDR3 nucleotides are TGCAGCGTCGCAACGGGGGACGAGCAGTACTTC. This gives the protein CSVATGDEQYF.